Given below is one T cell receptor (beta chain) in context. Recruits, aged roughly 18 to 95 years, lived in 24 US areas. Participants' own reports of clinical history determined their cohort assignment. This entry comes from a study of blood T cell repertoires in COVID-19. Turning to the study itself: Researchers got acute and convalescent COVID-19 samples from the United States, Italy and Spain.

The CDR3 is made up of 15 amino acids. The ends were cut back, 6 bases at V and 1 base at J, with 15 bases in the middle. Germline V gene sequence: CDR1 LGHDT, CDR2 YNNKEL (reference sequence). Assay: immunoSEQ multiplex PCR; the TCRdb copy retains only in-frame clones and omits some. The sample includes 140,000 to 150,000 clones, roughly 90% of them seen just once. V is TRBV3-1 (or the pseudogene TRBV3-2) and J is TRBJ1-1, with TRBD1 as a possible D gene (6 bases). The sequenced material came from PBMCs or T cells enriched from blood (not recorded which). This clonotype was sampled from a woman in her thirties with acute COVID-19. This CDR3 reads CASRFGQLTNTEAFF. The CDR3 DNA is TGTGCCAGCAGGTTTGGACAGCTAACGAACACTGAAGCTTTCTTT.